A selection of T cell receptor beta chains follows, all from one sample in a study of regulatory T cells in long-lasting Graves disease. From the multiplex PCR reads, TCRdb called clonotypes with MiXCR, one entry per CDR3 protein. The sample lists 450,000 to 600,000 distinct CDR3 sequences; about 13% were seen once. This sample was shared with a second study, whose subject was T cells in Graves' hyperthyroidism and ophthalmopathy.

This specimen was peripheral blood mononuclear cells (PBMCs), taken at new diagnosis, from a patient treated with antithyroid drugs. The source of these receptors is a young man with Graves disease. CDR3s include the opening cysteine and the closing phenylalanine or tryptophan. A D gene is named only where the DNA matches it firmly. Clone size appears in some rows only: once, few, many, or a class for an expanded clone.

d_call	v_call	j_call	clone_size	cdr3_aa	cdr3_nt
-	TRBV6-9	TRBJ2-5	few	CASSSTGTQETQYF	TGTGCCAGCAGTTCTACAGGAACCCAAGAGACCCAGTACTTC
-	TRBV5-5	TRBJ2-1	few	CASSGGTRGRWDEQFF	TGTGCCAGCAGCGGGGGAACCAGGGGAAGGTGGGATGAGCAGTTCTTC
-	TRBV20-1	TRBJ2-4	-	CSARDPNKNIQYF	TGCAGTGCTAGAGATCCCAACAAAAACATTCAGTACTTC
TRBD2	TRBV5-6	TRBJ2-3	-	CASSIGTSGFTDTQYF	TGTGCCAGCAGCATCGGGACTAGCGGCTTCACAGATACGCAGTATTTT
TRBD1	TRBV2	TRBJ2-3	many	CASSDPSGGAGTDTQYF	TGTGCCAGCAGTGACCCTTCAGGGGGCGCCGGCACAGATACGCAGTATTTT
-	TRBV25-1	TRBJ2-2	many	CASSEGTDTGELFF	TGTGCCAGCAGTGAGGGGACGGACACCGGGGAGCTGTTTTTT
TRBD1	TRBV6-1	TRBJ1-5	-	CASRRGAGGRGQPQHF	TGTGCCAGCAGGCGCGGCGCAGGGGGCCGGGGGCAGCCCCAGCATTTT
TRBD1	TRBV19	TRBJ1-1	-	CASSMDRDTEAFF	TGTGCCAGTAGCATGGACAGGGACACTGAAGCTTTCTTT
-	TRBV2	TRBJ1-6	many	CASRATGNNSPLHF	TGTGCCAGCAGGGCAACAGGAAATAATTCACCCCTCCACTTT
TRBD1	TRBV29-1	TRBJ1-2	few	CSVGGQGGDYGYTF	TGCAGCGTTGGGGGACAGGGTGGCGACTATGGCTACACCTTC
TRBD1	TRBV19	TRBJ1-5	-	CATRGQPFNQPQHF	TGTGCCACCAGGGGACAGCCATTCAATCAGCCCCAGCATTTT
-	TRBV29-1	TRBJ2-1	many	CSVGGRYQPGASYNEQFF	TGCAGCGTTGGGGGCAGATATCAACCGGGAGCTTCCTACAATGAGCAGTTCTTC
-	TRBV28	TRBJ1-4	-	CATTDTRDEKLFF	TGTGCCACCACGGACACCCGGGATGAAAAACTGTTTTTT
-	TRBV2	TRBJ1-1	many	CASSKLGPGLNTEAFF	TGTGCCAGCAGTAAATTAGGTCCTGGGCTGAACACTGAAGCTTTCTTT
-	TRBV29-1	TRBJ1-4	many	CSVDLRGNEKLFF	TGCAGCGTTGATCTACGGGGTAATGAAAAACTGTTTTTT
-	TRBV6-5	TRBJ2-4	many	CASSYGGNKNIQYF	TGTGCCAGCAGTTACGGAGGTAACAAAAACATTCAGTACTTC
-	TRBV7-3	TRBJ1-2	few	CASSLQRTNSYTF	TGTGCCAGCAGCTTACAGCGGACAAATAGCTACACCTTC
TRBD1	TRBV29-1	TRBJ1-2	few	CSVRTGDGYTF	TGCAGCGTTCGGACAGGGGATGGCTACACCTTC
-	TRBV6-1	TRBJ1-2	many	CASSNPTVGYTF	TGTGCCAGCAGTAACCCGACAGTCGGCTACACCTTC
-	TRBV7-9	TRBJ2-5	-	CASSANRGGETQYF	TGTGCCAGCAGCGCCAACAGGGGAGGAGAGACCCAGTACTTC
-	TRBV20-1	TRBJ2-7	many	CSASDGRSSYEQYF	TGCAGTGCTTCGGACGGTCGGAGCTCCTACGAGCAGTACTTC
TRBD2	TRBV20-1	TRBJ2-5	few	CSALSAGGGQKTQYF	TGCAGTGCCCTATCGGCGGGGGGAGGGCAAAAGACCCAGTACTTC
TRBD1	TRBV6-1	TRBJ1-5	-	CASKVGQLTYSNRPQHF	TGTGCCAGCAAGGTGGGACAGTTAACTTATAGCAATCGGCCCCAGCATTTT
TRBD1	TRBV11-3	TRBJ2-3	-	CASSRGQVPDTQYF	TGTGCCAGCAGCCGTGGACAGGTGCCGGATACGCAGTATTTT
-	TRBV6-1	TRBJ1-1	-	CASSAGLSTEAFF	TGTGCCAGCAGCGCTGGTTTGAGCACTGAAGCTTTCTTT
TRBD1	TRBV2	TRBJ2-7	many	CASGTGASYEQYF	TGTGCCAGTGGGACAGGGGCCTCCTACGAGCAGTACTTC
-	TRBV7-2	TRBJ2-1	many	CASSLAVLPTEQFF	TGTGCCAGCAGCTTAGCGGTGCTCCCCACTGAGCAGTTCTTC
-	TRBV29-1	TRBJ2-2	many	CSVETGGGPGELFF	TGCAGCGTTGAGACTGGGGGAGGTCCCGGGGAGCTGTTTTTT
-	TRBV27	TRBJ1-1	-	CATPLRGTEAFF	TGTGCCACCCCACTACGGGGCACTGAAGCTTTCTTT
TRBD2	TRBV20-1	TRBJ2-3	many	CSASSGYSTDTQYF	TGCAGTGCTAGTAGCGGGTATAGCACAGATACGCAGTATTTT
TRBD1	TRBV20-1	TRBJ2-2	-	CSAWDRCRTGELFF	TGCAGTGCCTGGGACAGGTGCCGGACCGGGGAGCTGTTTTTT
TRBD1	TRBV27	TRBJ1-5	many	CASRRIGQVSNQPQHF	TGTGCCAGCAGGAGAATCGGACAGGTTAGCAATCAGCCCCAGCATTTT
TRBD2	TRBV5-1	TRBJ2-7	many	CASSSTSGLDEQYF	TGCGCCAGCAGCTCAACTAGCGGGTTGGACGAGCAGTACTTC
TRBD1	TRBV12-3/TRBV12-4	TRBJ1-1	many	CASRLQGASGAFF	TGTGCCAGCAGGTTACAGGGGGCGTCGGGAGCTTTCTTT
-	TRBV5-1	TRBJ2-3	many	CASSLAGADGTQYF	TGCGCCAGCAGCTTGGCGGGGGCGGACGGCACGCAGTATTTT
TRBD2	TRBV6-5	TRBJ2-7	many	CASSYRSGGASSSNSYEQYF	TGTGCCAGCAGTTACCGCTCGGGGGGGGCGTCATCCTCAAATTCCTACGAGCAGTACTTC
-	TRBV2	TRBJ2-5	many	CASSLGLRETQYF	TGTGCCAGCTCATTGGGGCTCCGGGAGACCCAGTACTTC
-	TRBV24-1	TRBJ1-5	many	CATRERGNQPQHF	TGTGCCACCAGGGAGAGGGGCAATCAGCCCCAGCATTTT
-	TRBV7-2	TRBJ2-1	-	CASSFVSGSSYNEQFF	TGTGCCAGCAGCTTCGTAAGCGGAAGCTCCTACAATGAGCAGTTCTTC
-	TRBV5-8	TRBJ1-1	many	CASSLSVSTEAFF	TGTGCCAGCAGCTTGTCGGTGAGCACTGAAGCTTTCTTT
-	TRBV2	TRBJ2-7	many	CASSDGRTELAYEQYF	TGTGCCAGCAGTGACGGCCGGACAGAGCTCGCCTACGAGCAGTACTTC